A selection of T cell receptor beta chains follows, all from one sample in a study of T cell responses to AZD1222 COVID-19 vaccine. Sequencing used immunoSEQ multiplex PCR; TCRdb keeps in-frame clones, though not all of them. The table has approximately 130,000 clones, roughly nine tenths seen once; the top ten hold approximately 28%. This specimen consisted of peripheral blood, obtained on day 0 of AZD1222 vaccination. These receptors all stem from an adult in good health. Both conserved end residues are part of each CDR3. A D gene is named only where the DNA matches it firmly. Only part of the rows carry a size: once, few, many, or a class if the clone is expanded.

d_call	v_call	clone_size	j_call	cdr3_nt	cdr3_aa
TRBD2	TRBV4-3	-	TRBJ2-1	TGCGCCAGCAGTTACACTAGCGGGAGGGCCCTCTACAATGAGCAGTTCTTC	CASSYTSGRALYNEQFF
TRBD2	TRBV5-1	once	TRBJ2-5	TGCGCCAGCAGCTTGGGGCTAGCGGGAGTTCGTGAGACCCAGTACTTC	CASSLGLAGVRETQYF
TRBD1	TRBV19	once	TRBJ1-1	TGTGCCAGTCGACAGGGATTTACTGAAGCTTTCTTT	CASRQGFTEAFF
TRBD1	TRBV30	-	TRBJ1-1	TGTGCCTGGAGTCTGCAGGGGGACACTGAAGCTTTCTTT	CAWSLQGDTEAFF
-	TRBV14	-	TRBJ1-2	TGTGCCAGCAGCCAAGATCCAGGGCGGAATGGCTACACCTTC	CASSQDPGRNGYTF
TRBD1	TRBV5-1	-	TRBJ1-1	TGCGCCAGCACAAAATCAGGGGGGTGGACTGAAGCTTTCTTT	CASTKSGGWTEAFF
-	TRBV14	-	TRBJ2-3	TGTGCCAGCAGCCAAGGGCACGGACCAGATACGCAGTATTTT	CASSQGHGPDTQYF
-	TRBV9	-	TRBJ2-1	TGTGCCAGCAGCGTAGCTGTTGGGGGAGTACTCCAAGGTGAGCAGTTCTTC	CASSVAVGGVLQGEQFF
TRBD1	TRBV6-5	-	TRBJ1-5	TGTGCCAGCAGTTCTATGACAGGGGGGGGCAATCAGCCCCAGCATTTT	CASSSMTGGGNQPQHF
TRBD2	TRBV11-3	few	TRBJ2-3	TGTGCCAGCAGCAACCTCGGGGGGGCCAGCGCTACGCAGTATTTT	CASSNLGGASATQYF
TRBD1	TRBV29-1	-	TRBJ2-7	TGCAGCGCACGGACAGGGGGGACCTACGAGCAGTACTTC	CSARTGGTYEQYF
-	TRBV5-1	-	TRBJ1-4	TGCGCCAGCAGCTGGGACGGGGATCGGGAAAAACTGTTTTTT	CASSWDGDREKLFF
-	TRBV20-1	-	TRBJ1-1	TGCAGTGCTCAGAGGAACACTGAAGCTTTCTTT	CSAQRNTEAFF
-	TRBV3-1/TRBV3-2	-	TRBJ2-7	TGTGCCAGCAGCCTTGGGCCACTCTCCTACGAGCAGTACTTC	CASSLGPLSYEQYF
TRBD2	TRBV5-1	-	TRBJ2-5	TGCGCCAGCAGCTTGGGACTAGGGCGGGGGGAGACCCAGTACTTC	CASSLGLGRGETQYF